This TCR beta chain was sequenced for a study of T cells after yellow fever vaccination. Germline CDR1 SGDLS, CDR2 YYNGEE. There are 16 residues in the CDR3. Trimming took 0 bases from V and 4 from J; bases not matched to a gene: 4. Study-level findings and limits: Repertoires obtained by FACS sorting could include abundant clonotypes that entered as contaminants from the bulk population.

TCRdb passed the 5' RACE reads through MiXCR, listing each CDR3 protein once. The sample yields about 170,000 distinct CDR3 sequences, 9.5% to 12% seen once. In its sample, this clonotype was seen many times. What it recognizes is unknown. The receptor comes from a man between 18 and 29 years old who received the YFV17D yellow fever vaccine. The input for sequencing was CD8+ T cells sorted from PBMCs, taken 15 days after the yellow fever booster vaccination. The V call is TRBV9, the J call TRBJ2-2; 9 nucleotides agree with TRBD2. CDR3 sequence reads: CASSVDSGGPTGELFF. The CDR3 DNA sequence: TGTGCCAGCAGCGTAGACAGCGGGGGGCCCACCGGGGAGCTGTTTTTT. Supplemented by reference TRBV9 and TRBJ2-2, the full variable domain reads DSGVTQTPKHLITATGQRVTLRCSPRSGDLSVYWYQQSLDQGLQFLIQYYNGEERAKGNILERFSAQQFPDLHSELNLSSLELGDSALYFCASSVDSGGPTGELFFGEGSRLTVL.